Presented here are 19 T cell receptor beta chains from one specimen sequenced in a study of T cell responses to AZD1222 COVID-19 vaccine. TCRdb keeps only in-frame clones here, not all; method: immunoSEQ multiplex PCR. The table shows 200,000 or so clones, with about 93% occurring only once. This sample comprised peripheral blood, obtained on day 0 of MenACWY control vaccination. The source of these receptors is an adult in good health.

The gene calls are TRBV2 and TRBJ1-5, with a weak D call TRBD1 (6 bases). The V and J ends lost 7 bases and 0 bases respectively, with 7 bases between them. This CDR3 is 13 amino acids long. CDR1 is SNHLY, CDR2 FYNNEI, per germline. CDR3 sequence (DNA): TGTGCCAGCAAGGGGGATAGCAATCAGCCCCAGCATTTT. Translating it yields CASKGDSNQPQHF.

The chain couples TRBV15 to TRBJ1-2; maybe TRBD1 (5 bases). V was clipped by 1 base and J by 4 bases, with 10 bases between them. The CDR3 runs 14 residues. Germline loops: CDR1 LNHNV, CDR2 YYDKDF (reference sequence). Here the CDR3 reads CATSRAGRFYGYTF. For the CDR3, the DNA is TGTGCCACCAGCAGAGCGGGACGGTTCTATGGCTACACCTTC.

V gene TRBV2 combines with J gene TRBJ1-4; a weak D match, TRBD1 (5 bases). The germline V gene has CDR1 SNHLY and CDR2 FYNNEI. The CDR3 consists of 13 residues. V dropped 6 bases and J dropped 4 bases, with 9 bases sitting between them. CDR3 in amino acids: CASRGPSNEKLFF. CDR3 DNA: TGTGCCAGCAGGGGGCCCAGTAATGAAAAACTGTTTTTT.

This clone has just a few counts. Other DNA sequences in this sample translate to the same CDR3. The J gene is TRBJ1-1, the V gene TRBV4-1; D is uncertain. The CDR3 is 13 amino acids. CDR1 is MGHRA, CDR2 YSYEKL, per germline. Trimming pared 1 base from V and 2 bases from J, leaving 5 bases between. CDR3 in amino acids: CASSQGPNTEAFF. CDR3 DNA sequence: TGCGCCAGCAGCCAAGGCCCTAACACTGAAGCTTTCTTT.

The rearrangement links TRBV6-6 to TRBJ1-1; D may be TRBD1 (5 bases). The CDR3 runs to 15 residues. Germline lookup yields CDR1 MNHNY and CDR2 SVGAGI (reference sequence). V lost 8 bases, J lost 1 base, and 17 bases lay in between. In DNA, the CDR3 is TGTGCCAGCGGTCAGGGAGTCGGCCCGAACACTGAAGCTTTCTTT. Encoded protein: CASGQGVGPNTEAFF.

The chain is built from TRBV7-2 and TRBJ2-7; D is possibly TRBD1 (5 bases). Germline assignment: CDR1 SGHTA and CDR2 FQGNSA. The V and J ends lost 6 bases and 7 bases respectively, with 13 bases between them. The CDR3 is 12 amino acids. The CDR3 DNA is TGTGCCAGCAGTAGGCCAGGGCATGAGCAGTACTTC. It translates to CASSRPGHEQYF.

This rearrangement joins TRBV3-1 (or the pseudogene TRBV3-2) to TRBJ1-3; D not certain. From germline, CDR1 is LGHDT and CDR2 YNNKEL (reference sequence). This CDR3 has 16 residues. V was clipped by 3 bases and J by 0 bases, with 12 bases between them. The CDR3 reads CASSQITASSGNTIYF. In nucleotides, the CDR3 is TGTGCCAGCAGCCAGATTACGGCGAGCTCTGGAAACACCATATATTTT.

This rearrangement joins TRBV9 to TRBJ2-1; D unresolved. The CDR3 contains 14 residues. Per the germline V gene, CDR1 is SGDLS and CDR2 is YYNGEE. The ends were cut back, 0 bases at V and 5 bases at J, with 9 bases in the middle. In nucleotides, the CDR3 is TGTGCCAGCAGCGTAGGGACCGTTGACAATGAGCAGTTCTTC. As protein: CASSVGTVDNEQFF.

CDR3 nucleotides: TGTGCCAGCAGCCCGACTAGGGGCAATCAGCCCCAGCATTTT. Residues: CASSPTRGNQPQHF. The V gene is TRBV7-8, the J gene TRBJ1-5; no reliable D call. From germline, CDR1 is SGHVS and CDR2 FQNEAQ. V lost 5 bases to trimming and J lost 2 bases, with 10 bases between them. The CDR3 runs to 14 residues. Variable domain in full (rest from reference TRBV7-8 and TRBJ1-5): GAGVSQSPRYKVAKRGQDVALRCDPISGHVSLFWYQQALGQGPEFLTYFQNEAQLDKSGLPSDRFFAERPEGSVSTLKIQRTQQEDSAVYLCASSPTRGNQPQHFGDGTRLSIL.

The rearrangement uses TRBV5-4 and TRBJ1-6; D call uncertain. The ends were cut back, 0 bases at V and 4 bases at J, with 5 bases in the middle. The CDR3 runs to 14 residues. In germline, CDR1 is SGHNT, CDR2 YYREEE (reference sequence). The CDR3 DNA follows: TGTGCCAGCAGCTTGGGCGGTTATAATTCACCCCTCCACTTT. Translated, it gives CASSLGGYNSPLHF.

J is TRBJ1-5 and V is TRBV2, with a possible D match to TRBD1 (5 bases). V was shortened by 6 bases and J by 4 bases, with 10 bases between the two germline ends. The CDR3 has 13 residues. Germline CDR1 is SNHLY and CDR2 is FYNNEI. The CDR3: CASSFDSNQPQHF. DNA for the CDR3: TGTGCCAGCAGCTTTGACAGTAATCAGCCCCAGCATTTT.

The genes are TRBV7-8 and TRBJ1-2, with 8 bases fitting TRBD1. Unmatched junction bases numbered 7, after V lost 5 bases and J lost 8 bases. This CDR3 is 13 amino acids long. Germline CDR1 and CDR2: SGHVS and FQNEAQ. In nucleotides, the CDR3 is TGTGCCAGCAGCCGGGACAGGCGGTGGGGCTACACCTTC. Translation: CASSRDRRWGYTF.

The chain employs TRBV30 and TRBJ1-3, with D possibly TRBD1 on 6 matching bases. The CDR3 totals 14 residues. V lost 2 bases and J lost 4, with 12 bases in between. Germline V gives CDR1 GTSNPN, CDR2 SVGIG (reference sequence). The CDR3 sequence: CAWSTGSRGNTIYF. CDR3 nucleotides: TGTGCCTGGAGTACAGGGTCTAGGGGAAACACCATATATTTT.

This sequence joins TRBV27 and TRBJ1-2; 10 nucleotides agree with TRBD1. Germline CDR1 MNHEY, CDR2 SMNVEV (reference sequence). The CDR3 is 13 amino acids. V dropped 5 bases and J dropped 7; count of bases not matched to a gene: 4. The CDR3 region is CASSPGTGAGYTF. The CDR3 coding sequence is TGTGCCAGCAGTCCGGGGACAGGGGCTGGCTACACCTTC.

This chain links TRBV30 with TRBJ2-7, with TRBD1 as a possible D gene (5 bases). Trimming stripped 1 base from V and 7 bases from J, with 14 bases between. The germline gives CDR1 GTSNPN, CDR2 SVGIG (reference sequence). This CDR3 is 13 amino acids long. The CDR3 sequence: CAWSGQSHREQYF. The DNA of the CDR3 is TGTGCCTGGAGTGGACAGAGCCACCGTGAGCAGTACTTC.

CDR3 residues: CASSWGGGTEAFF. CDR3 DNA sequence: TGCGCCAGCAGTTGGGGAGGCGGCACTGAAGCTTTCTTT. The chain combines TRBV10-1 with TRBJ1-1; D gene ambiguous. The CDR3 spans 13 residues. V lost 5 bases and J 4 bases, leaving 11 bases between the germline ends. The germline CDR1 and CDR2 sequences are WNHNN and SYGVQD (reference sequence).

The rearrangement links TRBV7-9 to TRBJ1-2; D unresolved. Germline V CDR1 and CDR2: SEHNR, FQNEAQ (reference sequence). The V end lost 5 bases, the J end lost 4 bases, and 5 bases lay between the germline ends. This CDR3 has 11 residues. The CDR3 loop is CASSASYGYTF. Here the CDR3 DNA reads TGTGCCAGCAGCGCCTCCTATGGCTACACCTTC.

The rearrangement links TRBV30 to TRBJ1-2, with D possibly TRBD1 on 6 matching bases. Germline CDR1 reads GTSNPN; CDR2 reads SVGIG (reference sequence). V was clipped by 3 bases and J by 8 bases, with 19 bases between them. This CDR3 region has 14 residues. The CDR3 nucleotides are TGTGCCTGGAGCCAATGGGGACAACTGGGGGGCTACACCTTC. Translating gives CAWSQWGQLGGYTF.

The J gene is TRBJ1-1, the V gene TRBV6-5; D uncertain. CDR1 and CDR2 from the germline V gene are MNHEY and SVGAGI. The ends were cut back, 0 bases at V and 1 base at J, with 9 bases in the middle. CDR3 length: 15 residues. The CDR3, as DNA: TGTGCCAGCAGTTACTCCGGAGAAGGGAACACTGAAGCTTTCTTT. Translated: CASSYSGEGNTEAFF.